A selection of T cell receptor beta chains follows, all from one sample in a study of cytomegalovirus exposure and HLA in healthy donors. Using immunoSEQ multiplex PCR, the repertoire was profiled, and TCRdb retains in-frame clones only, with some absent. This table has fewer than 250,000 clones, 80% to 90% appearing once. Sequencing was carried out using PBMCs. The receptors here all came from a man aged 30 to 45 in good health and CMV-seronegative. The CDR3 runs from the conserved cysteine through the conserved F or W. The D gene is left open where the match is weak. Clone size is stated in some rows and not others, as once, few, many or a class when expanded.

d_call j_call clone_size v_call cdr3_length cdr3_aa
- TRBJ2-2 few TRBV5-1 14 CASSFGTYTGELFF
- TRBJ2-2 - TRBV25-1 14 CASSERANTGELFF
- TRBJ2-7 few TRBV7-9 11 CSSSLETGQYF
- TRBJ2-7 - TRBV4-2 13 CASSGRELDEQYF
- TRBJ1-3 - TRBV30 13 CAWSVLRGNTIYF
- TRBJ1-2 - TRBV28 13 CASRLGFNYGYTF
TRBD1 TRBJ2-7 - TRBV30 13 CAWNGQGVYEQYF
- TRBJ2-3 - TRBV5-1 14 CASSLYRSSDTQYF
- TRBJ2-7 - TRBV27 15 CASGNPRGVRGEQYF
- TRBJ1-1 - TRBV28 13 CASSTRTVTEAFF
- TRBJ2-3 - TRBV30 12 CAWSASSDTQYF
TRBD2 TRBJ2-1 - TRBV7-2 12 CASSPGGYEQFF
- TRBJ1-2 once TRBV2 13 CASSGGQSYGYTF
- TRBJ2-5 - TRBV25-1 12 CASSGLQETQYF
- TRBJ2-5 - TRBV19 15 CASSKTSGLQETQYF
TRBD1 TRBJ1-6 - TRBV2 15 CASSSDRGRNSPLHF
- TRBJ2-7 - TRBV6-1 12 CATGTFSYEQYF
- TRBJ1-1 - TRBV5-1 16 CASSGREGDGDTEAFF
- TRBJ1-1 - TRBV28 14 CASNQGGGMTEAFF
TRBD1 TRBJ2-7 - TRBV28 15 CASSLGTGESYEQYF
- TRBJ1-4 - TRBV12-2 18 CASRSIRGHRGLCEKLFF
TRBD2 TRBJ2-3 once TRBV11-2 17 CASSSIKLAGSTDTQYF
TRBD2 TRBJ2-5 - TRBV28 18 CASSTLDLTSGVEETQYF
- TRBJ1-4 - TRBV19 16 CASRSITGQLNEKLFF
TRBD1 TRBJ2-4 - TRBV15 17 CATSTRTGPLAKNIQYF
- TRBJ2-3 - TRBV6-1 18 CASSEAFLEGSYTDTQYF
- TRBJ2-2 - TRBV6-5 13 CASIKVGGGELFF
TRBD1 TRBJ2-1 - TRBV13 16 CASSLGSWDRADEQFF
TRBD2 TRBJ2-1 - TRBV7-9 14 CASSTTLAGGREFF
TRBD2 TRBJ2-2 once TRBV7-2 16 CASSLGSGSITGELFF
TRBD1 TRBJ1-2 few TRBV7-9 16 CASSFGDREGGYGYTF
- TRBJ1-1 - TRBV6-6 14 CASTKSGVNTEAFF
- TRBJ2-7 few TRBV5-1 24 CASSLNPRPPFIQGADHLAYEQYF
TRBD1 TRBJ1-2 - TRBV5-1 15 CASSPLTGGNEGYTF
- TRBJ2-5 - TRBV10-3 18 CAISELVRASTDQETQYF
TRBD1 TRBJ2-2 - TRBV11-2 15 CAIGAGGMYTGELFF
TRBD1 TRBJ2-1 - TRBV10-3 15 CAISGTGGYYNEQFF
- TRBJ1-1 - TRBV28 16 CASSLRDLPSPTEAFF
- TRBJ1-3 - TRBV28 15 CASLALAAAPDTIYF
- TRBJ2-5 - TRBV27 15 CASSSRGRFAETQYF
TRBD1 TRBJ2-5 - TRBV30 12 CAWSPTGDGQYF